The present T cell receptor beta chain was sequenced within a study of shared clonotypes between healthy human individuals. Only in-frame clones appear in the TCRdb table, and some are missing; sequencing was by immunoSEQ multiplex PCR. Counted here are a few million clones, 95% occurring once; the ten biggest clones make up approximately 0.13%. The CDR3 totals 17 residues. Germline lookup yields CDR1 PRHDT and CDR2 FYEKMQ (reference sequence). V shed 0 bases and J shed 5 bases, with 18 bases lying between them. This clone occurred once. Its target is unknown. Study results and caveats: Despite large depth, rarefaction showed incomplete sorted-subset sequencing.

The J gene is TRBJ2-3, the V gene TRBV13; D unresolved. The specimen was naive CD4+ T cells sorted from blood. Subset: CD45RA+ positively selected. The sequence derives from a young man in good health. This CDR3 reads CASSLGWSLLSGDTQYF. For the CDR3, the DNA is TGTGCCAGCAGCTTAGGATGGTCTTTACTAAGTGGAGATACGCAGTATTTT.